Sequencing of this T cell receptor beta chain was carried out in a study of T cell responses to AZD1222 COVID-19 vaccine. With respect to this clone: What it binds is not known.

Profiled with immunoSEQ multiplex PCR; TCRdb holds only in-frame clones, not every one. The table has some 130,000 clones, about 93% seen once. It was second doses at about 4 or about 12 weeks that were pooled. Whole-study results and caveats: Donors skewed white British and female; clonal diversity was possibly underestimated.

With V trimmed by 0 bases and J by 10 bases, 7 bases remained unmatched. The CDR3 totals 15 residues. Germline V CDR1 and CDR2: GTSNPN, SVGIG (reference sequence). The TCR originated in an adult who received the AZD1222 COVID-19 vaccine. This chain joins TRBV30 and TRBJ1-6, with TRBD1 matching 9 bases. Specimen: peripheral blood, collected 28 days after the second AZD1222 dose. CDR3 DNA sequence: TGTGCCTGGAGTGTACGGGGACAGGGATCCTCACCCCTCCACTTT. Amino acids: CAWSVRGQGSSPLHF.